These T cell receptor beta chains were read from a single sample in a study of blood T cell repertoires in COVID-19. Clones were sequenced by immunoSEQ multiplex PCR, and TCRdb holds only the in-frame ones, with some missing. Altogether approximately 250,000 clones are present, 80% to 90% being singletons, with the ten largest covering over 4%. The specimen was PBMCs or T cells enriched from blood (not recorded which). The receptors originated from a man aged 25-45 years with acute COVID-19. CDR3s include the opening cysteine and the closing phenylalanine or tryptophan. D genes are given only for firm matches. Size is stated for part of the rows, as once, few or many counts, or as a class when the clone is expanded.

d_gene: TRBD1; j_gene: TRBJ2-3; v_gene: TRBV2; abundance: .; CDR3nt: TGTGCCAGCAGCGAGGTGGGACAGGGCACAGATACGCAGTATTTT; CDR3aa: CASSEVGQGTDTQYF
d_gene: .; j_gene: TRBJ1-5; v_gene: TRBV5-5; abundance: .; CDR3nt: TGTGCCAGCAGCCCGATGACGGGAAACAATCAGCCCCAGCATTTT; CDR3aa: CASSPMTGNNQPQHF
d_gene: .; j_gene: TRBJ2-5; v_gene: TRBV5-1; abundance: .; CDR3nt: TGTGCCAGCAGCACCCAGACAGGCCAAGAGACCCAGTACTTC; CDR3aa: CASSTQTGQETQYF
d_gene: TRBD2; j_gene: TRBJ2-3; v_gene: TRBV7-3; abundance: .; CDR3nt: TGTGCCAGCAGCTTAACGGTCCTAGCGGCCACGTATGATACGCAGTATTTT; CDR3aa: CASSLTVLAATYDTQYF
d_gene: TRBD1; j_gene: TRBJ1-5; v_gene: TRBV28; abundance: .; CDR3nt: TGTGCCAGCAGTCCTACGAGGGGGCGTCAGCCCCAGCATTTT; CDR3aa: CASSPTRGRQPQHF
d_gene: .; j_gene: TRBJ2-1; v_gene: TRBV9; abundance: once; CDR3nt: TGTGCCAGCAGCGTAGTCCCAGCGCAGAGCTCCTACAATGAGCAGTTCTTC; CDR3aa: CASSVVPAQSSYNEQFF
d_gene: .; j_gene: TRBJ2-5; v_gene: TRBV28; abundance: .; CDR3nt: TGTGCCAGCTACGAGGAGAAGGGGCAAGAGACCCAGTACTTC; CDR3aa: CASYEEKGQETQYF
d_gene: .; j_gene: TRBJ1-4; v_gene: TRBV6-5; abundance: .; CDR3nt: TGTGCCACCACCGGGAGATTCGCAAATGAAAAACTGTTTTTT; CDR3aa: CATTGRFANEKLFF
d_gene: TRBD2; j_gene: TRBJ2-1; v_gene: TRBV28; abundance: .; CDR3nt: TGTGCCAGCAGTTTATCGGCCCCCGCGGGGGTAGGTAATGAGCAGTTCTTC; CDR3aa: CASSLSAPAGVGNEQFF
d_gene: TRBD1; j_gene: TRBJ1-5; v_gene: TRBV4-3; abundance: .; CDR3nt: TGCGCCAGCAGCTTGGACAGGGACCAGCCCCAGCATTTT; CDR3aa: CASSLDRDQPQHF
d_gene: .; j_gene: TRBJ1-1; v_gene: TRBV4-2; abundance: .; CDR3nt: TGTGCCAGCAGCCACAAGCGGGCAGACACTGAAGCTTTCTTT; CDR3aa: CASSHKRADTEAFF
d_gene: .; j_gene: TRBJ1-3; v_gene: TRBV5-1; abundance: .; CDR3nt: TGCGCCAGCAGCTTGGGAGTTTCTGGAAACACCATATATTTT; CDR3aa: CASSLGVSGNTIYF
d_gene: .; j_gene: TRBJ1-6; v_gene: TRBV7-2; abundance: .; CDR3nt: TGTGCCAGCAGCTTACTCCCGGGAACGGGTGGTTCACCCCTCCACTTT; CDR3aa: CASSLLPGTGGSPLHF
d_gene: .; j_gene: TRBJ2-1; v_gene: TRBV7-2; abundance: .; CDR3nt: TGTGCCAGCAGCGCGGGACTCCCCAGCTCCTACAATGAGCAGTTCTTC; CDR3aa: CASSAGLPSSYNEQFF
d_gene: .; j_gene: TRBJ1-4; v_gene: TRBV6-1; abundance: .; CDR3nt: TGTGCCAGCAGTGGGGCCCCTTCGCCACCTAATGAAAAACTGTTTTTT; CDR3aa: CASSGAPSPPNEKLFF
d_gene: .; j_gene: TRBJ1-2; v_gene: TRBV28; abundance: .; CDR3nt: TGTGCCAGCAGTTTATCAGGGGACTATGGCTACACCTTC; CDR3aa: CASSLSGDYGYTF
d_gene: TRBD1; j_gene: TRBJ1-4; v_gene: TRBV18; abundance: .; CDR3nt: TGTGCCAGCCGACCTGGCAGGGGGACTAATGAAAAACTGTTTTTT; CDR3aa: CASRPGRGTNEKLFF
d_gene: .; j_gene: TRBJ1-2; v_gene: TRBV7-8; abundance: few; CDR3nt: TGTGCCAGCAGCACAAGGACAGACTCTAACTATGGCTACACCTTC; CDR3aa: CASSTRTDSNYGYTF
d_gene: .; j_gene: TRBJ2-3; v_gene: TRBV9; abundance: .; CDR3nt: TGTGCCAGCAGCGTAGTGGTTGAGGATACGCAGTATTTT; CDR3aa: CASSVVVEDTQYF
d_gene: TRBD1; j_gene: TRBJ1-2; v_gene: TRBV18; abundance: few; CDR3nt: TGTGCCAGCTCACCAGGACAGGGCAGGGACTATGGCTACACCTTC; CDR3aa: CASSPGQGRDYGYTF
d_gene: .; j_gene: TRBJ2-5; v_gene: TRBV15; abundance: .; CDR3nt: TGTGCCACCAGAAAACAGGGTCGACTAGAGACCCAGTACTTC; CDR3aa: CATRKQGRLETQYF
d_gene: .; j_gene: TRBJ1-4; v_gene: TRBV4-1; abundance: .; CDR3nt: TGCGCCAGCAGCCAACCCGGACTGATTACACCCGGAAAACTGTTTTTT; CDR3aa: CASSQPGLITPGKLFF
d_gene: .; j_gene: TRBJ1-2; v_gene: TRBV20-1; abundance: .; CDR3nt: TGCAGTGCTCAGAATTATGGCTACACCTTC; CDR3aa: CSAQNYGYTF
d_gene: .; j_gene: TRBJ1-4; v_gene: TRBV11-1; abundance: few; CDR3nt: TGTGCCAGCAGCCACCCGACAGGACCTAATGAAAAACTGTTTTTT; CDR3aa: CASSHPTGPNEKLFF
d_gene: TRBD1; j_gene: TRBJ1-4; v_gene: TRBV19; abundance: .; CDR3nt: TGTGCCAGTAGGGAGACAGGGTGGGGAGAAAAACTGTTTTTT; CDR3aa: CASRETGWGEKLFF
d_gene: TRBD1; j_gene: TRBJ1-2; v_gene: TRBV27; abundance: .; CDR3nt: TGTGCCAGCAGAGGGATGTTTCCGGGACAGGGGACTAACTATGGCTACACCTTC; CDR3aa: CASRGMFPGQGTNYGYTF
d_gene: .; j_gene: TRBJ1-2; v_gene: TRBV7-2; abundance: .; CDR3nt: TGTGCCAGCAGCTCTCGGGGGTCCTATGGCTACACCTTC; CDR3aa: CASSSRGSYGYTF
d_gene: .; j_gene: TRBJ1-2; v_gene: TRBV28; abundance: .; CDR3nt: TGTGCCAGCAGTACAGGGATGGATAACTATGGCTACACCTTC; CDR3aa: CASSTGMDNYGYTF
d_gene: TRBD1; j_gene: TRBJ2-1; v_gene: TRBV29-1; abundance: .; CDR3nt: TGCAGCGGATACAGGGGCTACAATGAGCAGTTCTTC; CDR3aa: CSGYRGYNEQFF
d_gene: .; j_gene: TRBJ2-5; v_gene: TRBV11-3; abundance: few; CDR3nt: TGTGCCAGCAGCTCTTCAGCGGCACACCAGTACTTC; CDR3aa: CASSSSAAHQYF
d_gene: TRBD1; j_gene: TRBJ1-1; v_gene: TRBV14; abundance: .; CDR3nt: TGTGCCAGCAGCCTCCGGACAGGGCGGAACACTGAAGCTTTCTTT; CDR3aa: CASSLRTGRNTEAFF
d_gene: .; j_gene: TRBJ2-1; v_gene: TRBV4-1; abundance: .; CDR3nt: TGCGCCAGCAGTCTTGTTCAGAGAGAGGGCAATGAGCAGTTCTTC; CDR3aa: CASSLVQREGNEQFF
d_gene: .; j_gene: TRBJ1-5; v_gene: TRBV19; abundance: .; CDR3nt: TGTGCCAGTAGGGCAATCGACAGAGTGTCCAATCAGCCCCAGCATTTT; CDR3aa: CASRAIDRVSNQPQHF
d_gene: .; j_gene: TRBJ1-1; v_gene: TRBV10-3; abundance: .; CDR3nt: TGTGCCGTCCAGCTAGGGGTGGGCACTGAAGCTTTCTTT; CDR3aa: CAVQLGVGTEAFF
d_gene: TRBD1; j_gene: TRBJ2-2; v_gene: TRBV6-5; abundance: once; CDR3nt: TGTGCCAGCAGGACAGGGGACACCGGGGAGCTGTTTTTT; CDR3aa: CASRTGDTGELFF
d_gene: .; j_gene: TRBJ1-6; v_gene: TRBV6-6; abundance: .; CDR3nt: TGTGCCAGCAGCCCGACAGCCATGCCCCTCCACTTT; CDR3aa: CASSPTAMPLHF
d_gene: .; j_gene: TRBJ1-6; v_gene: TRBV7-3; abundance: .; CDR3nt: TGTGCCAGCAGCAGGGGGACATCTGGACCCCTCCACTTT; CDR3aa: CASSRGTSGPLHF
d_gene: TRBD1; j_gene: TRBJ2-3; v_gene: TRBV9; abundance: few; CDR3nt: TGTGCCAGCAGCGCCCGGGACAGACGCACAGATACGCAGTATTTT; CDR3aa: CASSARDRRTDTQYF
d_gene: .; j_gene: TRBJ1-1; v_gene: TRBV11-3; abundance: .; CDR3nt: TGTGCCAGCAGTTCAGTCCAGGGAGGGCACACTGAAGCTTTCTTT; CDR3aa: CASSSVQGGHTEAFF
d_gene: TRBD2; j_gene: TRBJ2-3; v_gene: TRBV3-1/TRBV3-2; abundance: few; CDR3nt: TGTGCCAGCAGCCAAGGACTAGCGGAGATCACAGATACGCAGTATTTT; CDR3aa: CASSQGLAEITDTQYF
d_gene: .; j_gene: TRBJ1-1; v_gene: TRBV18; abundance: once; CDR3nt: TGTGCCAGCTCACAGCTACCACAGGGTCCCACTGAAGCTTTCTTT; CDR3aa: CASSQLPQGPTEAFF
d_gene: TRBD1; j_gene: TRBJ1-1; v_gene: TRBV3-1/TRBV3-2; abundance: .; CDR3nt: TGTGCCAGCAGCCAGGGACAGTTTGAAGCTTTCTTT; CDR3aa: CASSQGQFEAFF
d_gene: TRBD1; j_gene: TRBJ1-1; v_gene: TRBV18; abundance: .; CDR3nt: TGTGCCAGCTCATCAGACAGGGTGGGTGCCACTGAAGCTTTCTTT; CDR3aa: CASSSDRVGATEAFF
d_gene: .; j_gene: TRBJ1-1; v_gene: TRBV7-6; abundance: .; CDR3nt: TGTGCCAGCAGCCCTGCTGGGGGCTCGAACACTGAAGCTTTCTTT; CDR3aa: CASSPAGGSNTEAFF
d_gene: TRBD1; j_gene: TRBJ2-1; v_gene: TRBV5-1; abundance: .; CDR3nt: TGCGCCAGCAGCCCTGGACAGGGGGTACTGGATGAGCAGTTCTTC; CDR3aa: CASSPGQGVLDEQFF
d_gene: TRBD1; j_gene: TRBJ2-5; v_gene: TRBV15; abundance: .; CDR3nt: TGTGCCACCAGCACAGACAGGGTCCAAGAGACCCAGTACTTC; CDR3aa: CATSTDRVQETQYF